The 29 T cell receptor beta chains given below trace back to one sample, sequenced in a study of shared clonotypes between healthy human individuals. This table comes from immunoSEQ multiplex PCR, and its TCRdb copy is limited to in-frame clones, with some not included. This table holds about 1 million clones, around 76% found once. Sequenced material: memory CD4+ T cells sorted from blood. Sample subset: CD45RA-negative fraction. The receptors originated from a man aged 18-30 years in good health.

This clone was seen only a few times. The chain is built from TRBV6-1 and TRBJ1-2; 10 bases line up with TRBD1. CDR3 length: 14 amino acids. Germline assignment: CDR1 MNHNS and CDR2 SASEGT. J gave up 2 bases and V 6 bases, and 3 bases lay outside the gene matches. The CDR3 is CASSAGQGNYGYTF. The CDR3 DNA sequence: TGTGCCAGCAGCGCGGGACAGGGGAACTATGGCTACACCTTC.

A single count supports this clone. The chain combines TRBV27 with TRBJ1-2; D is possibly TRBD1 (6 bases). The CDR3 has 15 amino acids. CDR1 is MNHEY and CDR2 is SMNVEV in the germline V gene (reference sequence). With 6 bases removed from V and 3 bases from J, the gap between germline ends came to 17 bases. CDR3 in DNA: TGTGCCAGCAGGGAATCCCGGGACACCCACTATGGCTACACCTTC. It encodes CASRESRDTHYGYTF.

The genes are TRBV6-6 and TRBJ2-1, with D possibly TRBD1 on 6 matching bases. Deletions cut 4 bases from V and 10 bases from J, with 11 bases between. The CDR3 consists of 12 residues. Germline CDR1 is MNHNY and CDR2 is SVGAGI (reference sequence). The CDR3 here is CASSFLDREQFF. The DNA for the CDR3 is TGTGCCAGCAGTTTCCTTGACAGGGAGCAGTTCTTC.

Points on this clone: This same CDR3 is encoded by further DNA sequences in the sample. The CDR3: CASSLAGEDTQYF. CDR3 in DNA: TGCGCCAGCAGCTTGGCGGGGGAGGATACGCAGTATTTT. The V call is TRBV5-1, the J call TRBJ2-3, with D perhaps TRBD2 (6 bases). CDR1 is SGHRS, CDR2 YFSETQ, per germline. V was pared by 0 bases and J by 6 bases, with 8 bases between. This CDR3 has 13 amino acids.

In this sample, this clone turned up once. The chain carries TRBV30 and TRBJ1-3; tentatively, D is TRBD1 (5 bases). The CDR3 loop spans 16 amino acids. The germline gives CDR1 GTSNPN, CDR2 SVGIG (reference sequence). The germline V and J ends were trimmed by 4 bases and 0 bases, with 16 bases remaining between them. The CDR3 DNA follows: TGTGCCTGGATGGGTGGAGGGGCATCCTCTGGAAACACCATATATTTT. Translated: CAWMGGGASSGNTIYF.

The chain links TRBV2 to TRBJ1-2, with 7 nucleotides matching TRBD1. The CDR3 loop spans 14 amino acids. CDR1 is SNHLY and CDR2 is FYNNEI in the germline V gene. V shed 5 bases and J 7 bases; nucleotides not matched to a gene: 10. CDR3 protein: CASSTLGTVPGYTF. Written as DNA, the CDR3 is TGTGCCAGCAGTACATTAGGGACAGTCCCTGGCTACACCTTC.

This clone came up once. This sequence is one base from a far larger clone and is likely a read error. This rearrangement joins TRBV5-6 to TRBJ2-2; D is possibly TRBD2 (6 bases). The CDR3 extends over 15 amino acids. The V gene lost 0 bases and the J gene lost 4 bases, with 10 bases spanning the gap. CDR1 and CDR2 from the germline V gene are SGHDT and YYEEEE. The CDR3 loop reads CASSLARRVTGELFF. DNA for the CDR3: TGTGCCAGCAGCTTGGCCAGGAGGGTCACCGGGGAGCTGTTTTTT.

The chain combines TRBV7-3 with TRBJ2-1, with 8 bases aligning to TRBD2. Unmatched junction bases numbered 8, after V lost 1 base and J lost 9 bases. CDR1 and CDR2 from the germline V gene are SGHTA and FQGTGA. The CDR3 is made up of 15 amino acids. CDR3 protein: CASSLNIAGLGEQFF. The CDR3 bases are TGTGCCAGCAGCTTAAATATAGCGGGGCTTGGTGAGCAGTTCTTC.

This rearrangement joins TRBV20-1 to TRBJ1-2; D might be TRBD1 (6 bases). The length of the CDR3 is 11 residues. The V and J ends lost 5 bases and 8 bases respectively, with 12 bases between them. Germline CDR1 is DFQATT and CDR2 is SNEGSKA (reference sequence). The CDR3 here is CSARDKFGYTF. The CDR3 nucleotides read TGCAGTGCTCGGGACAAATTCGGCTACACCTTC.

This rearrangement joins TRBV7-7 to TRBJ1-1, with a possible D match to TRBD1 (5 bases). CDR1 and CDR2 from the germline V gene are SSHAT and FNYEAQ (reference sequence). This CDR3 has 15 amino acids. The CDR3 DNA is TGTGCTAGGTTCCCGAGGGGAGGAGAGAACACTGAAGCTTTCTTT. It is translated as CARFPRGGENTEAFF.

The V call is TRBV30, the J call TRBJ2-2, with D possibly matching TRBD1 (6 bases). Germline CDR1 and CDR2: GTSNPN and SVGIG (reference sequence). This CDR3 spans 14 amino acids. The V end was cut by 2 bases, the J end by 2 bases, with 9 bases between. The CDR3 nucleotides read TGTGCCTGGAGTAGGACAGCCAACACCGGGGAGCTGTTTTTT. This codes for CAWSRTANTGELFF. Full variable domain (rest looked up from reference TRBV30 and TRBJ2-2): SQTIHQWPATLVQPVGSPLSLECTVEGTSNPNLYWYRQAAGRGLQLLFYSVGIGQISSEVPQNLSASRPQDRQFILSSKKLLLSDSGFYLCAWSRTANTGELFFGEGSRLTVL.

This rearrangement joins TRBV27 to TRBJ1-1, with D perhaps matching TRBD1 (5 bases). The CDR3 spans 15 residues. Germline V lookup: CDR1 MNHEY, CDR2 SMNVEV (reference sequence). Between the trimmed V and J ends, which lost 5 bases and 5 bases, there was a span of 18 bases. The CDR3 coding sequence is TGTGCCAGCAGTCCATGGGGGGTGGGGACGACTGAAGCTTTCTTT. Residues: CASSPWGVGTTEAFF.

The chain employs TRBV11-3 and TRBJ2-2; TRBD1 might be the D (5 bases). Germline CDR1 SGHNT, CDR2 YENEEA. Deletions cut 5 bases from V and 6 bases from J, with 10 bases between. The CDR3 has 13 residues. CDR3 nucleotides: TGTGCCAGCAGCCGTCCAGGGTCCGGGGAGCTGTTTTTT. Its protein is CASSRPGSGELFF.

The rearrangement links TRBV25-1 to TRBJ1-3; D is ambiguous. The germline V gene encodes CDR1 MGHDK and CDR2 SYGVNS. V was pared by 8 bases and J by 1 base, with 15 bases between. This CDR3 has 15 residues. The CDR3 sequence is CASSPSRGSGNTIYF. CDR3 nucleotides: TGTGCCAGCTCACCCTCCCGGGGATCTGGAAACACCATATATTTT.

This chain uses TRBV5-6 with TRBJ2-1, with D unclear. Trimming pared 2 bases from V and 10 bases from J, leaving 10 bases between. CDR1 is SGHDT and CDR2 is YYEEEE in the germline V gene. The length of the CDR3 is 12 residues. The CDR3 DNA is TGTGCCAGCAGCTTCTCGGGCCTAGAGCAGTTCTTC. Translation gives CASSFSGLEQFF. Filled out from reference TRBV5-6 and TRBJ2-1, the complete variable domain reads DAGVTQSPTHLIKTRGQQVTLRCSPKSGHDTVSWYQQALGQGPQFIFQYYEEEERQRGNFPDRFSGHQFPNYSSELNVNALLLGDSALYLCASSFSGLEQFFGPGTRLTVL.

This chain connects TRBV12-5 to TRBJ2-3, with D tentatively TRBD2 (6 bases). CDR3 size: 14 residues. From germline, CDR1 is LGHNT and CDR2 FRNRAP. V shed 4 bases and J shed 2 bases, with 10 bases lying between them. The DNA for the CDR3 is TGTGCTAGTGGTTCCGGGGGATCCACAGATACGCAGTATTTT. It translates to CASGSGGSTDTQYF.

V is TRBV10-1 and J is TRBJ2-3, with D hard to call. Germline loops: CDR1 WNHNN, CDR2 SYGVQD (reference sequence). CDR3 length: 13 amino acids. Trimming cost V 5 bases and J 2 bases, with 8 bases left between them. The CDR3 DNA reads as TGCGCCAGCAGTCGGAGTAACACAGATACGCAGTATTTT. Its protein product is CASSRSNTDTQYF.

The rearrangement uses TRBV28 and TRBJ2-3; 14 bases match TRBD2. Looked up from germline, CDR1 is MDHEN and CDR2 is SYDVKM. The V and J ends lost 7 bases and 5 bases, in that order; junction bases with no gene match: 14. The CDR3 has 18 residues. The CDR3 region is CASTQATSGRVFIDTQYF. Here the CDR3 DNA reads TGTGCCAGCACCCAGGCGACTAGCGGGAGGGTCTTCATAGATACGCAGTATTTT.

V gene TRBV7-9 combines with J gene TRBJ1-1, with D unresolved. The CDR3 is 13 amino acids. The germline V gene has CDR1 SEHNR and CDR2 FQNEAQ (reference sequence). V lost 8 bases, J lost 0 bases, and 10 bases lay in between. CDR3 DNA: TGTGCCAGCGGAAACGAGTTGAACACTGAAGCTTTCTTT. Its protein is CASGNELNTEAFF.

The chain links TRBV6-1 to TRBJ1-2; D is perhaps TRBD1 (6 bases). V lost 2 bases and J lost 14, with 9 bases in between. This CDR3 comprises 10 residues. Germline V CDR1 and CDR2: MNHNS, SASEGT. The CDR3 nucleotides are TGTGCCAGCAGTGAACAGGGGCTGACCTTC. Its translation is CASSEQGLTF.

The sample holds a few counts of this clone. The chain employs TRBV11-2 and TRBJ1-2; no firm D call. Per the germline V gene, CDR1 is SGHAT and CDR2 is FQNNGV. CDR3 size: 15 residues. V lost 2 bases and J lost 4, with 14 bases in between. The CDR3, as DNA: TGTGCCAGCAGCTTACTATATACGGGAGTCTATGGCTACACCTTC. It specifies CASSLLYTGVYGYTF.

CDR3 region: CASRHTGGAGNTIYF. For the CDR3, the DNA is TGTGCCAGCAGGCACACAGGGGGGGCTGGAAACACCATATATTTT. The J gene is TRBJ1-3, the V gene TRBV6-6; 8 bases match TRBD1. Germline assignment: CDR1 MNHNY and CDR2 SVGAGI (reference sequence). CDR3 size: 15 residues. J lost 2 bases, V lost 6 bases, and 6 bases had no gene match.

This chain uses TRBV2 with TRBJ1-2; 7 positions match TRBD1. The CDR3 runs 13 residues. The V and J ends lost 5 bases and 5 bases, in that order; junction bases with no gene match: 5. Germline CDR1 SNHLY, CDR2 FYNNEI. The CDR3 DNA reads TGTGCCAGCAGTTCTACAGGGGAATATGGCTACACCTTC. Its translation: CASSSTGEYGYTF.

The chain recombines TRBV4-3 with TRBJ2-5, with D possibly being TRBD1 (6 bases). V lost 0 bases and J lost 6, with 8 bases in between. Germline V gene lookup returns CDR1 LGHNA and CDR2 YSLEER. The CDR3 runs 13 residues. CDR3 region: CASSQDRGQTQYF. The CDR3 DNA follows: TGCGCCAGCAGCCAAGACAGGGGTCAGACCCAGTACTTC.

This clone showed up just once. CDR3 sequence reads: CASSLWAGAPSSYNEQFF. The CDR3 DNA is TGTGCCAGCAGTTTATGGGCCGGGGCCCCTAGCTCCTACAATGAGCAGTTCTTC. The V gene is TRBV27, the J gene TRBJ2-1; the D gene could be TRBD1 or TRBD2 (5 bases each). The CDR3 sequence is 18 residues long. Germline V lookup: CDR1 MNHEY, CDR2 SMNVEV (reference sequence). V gave up 1 base and J gave up 0 bases, with 16 bases separating them.

The V and J genes are TRBV9 and TRBJ2-7, with D tentatively TRBD1 (5 bases). V was cut by 4 bases and J by 2 bases, with 16 bases left in between. The germline gives CDR1 SGDLS, CDR2 YYNGEE. The CDR3 covers 15 residues. For the CDR3, the DNA is TGTGCCAGCAGCCCAGGACACGTGTCAACCTACGAGCAGTACTTC. Translating gives CASSPGHVSTYEQYF.

The rearrangement uses TRBV2 and TRBJ1-2; D is unclear. Trimming pared 5 bases from V and 4 bases from J, leaving 11 bases between. Germline V gene data show CDR1 as SNHLY and CDR2 as FYNNEI. This CDR3 is built from 13 residues. DNA of the CDR3: TGTGCCAGCAGTACGGGTCTTTCCTATGGCTACACCTTC. This sequence encodes CASSTGLSYGYTF.

CDR3 nucleotides: TGTGCCAGCAGTTTACGACAGGGGCCGGGGCAAGAGACCCAGTACTTC. Its protein is CASSLRQGPGQETQYF. The V gene is TRBV27, the J gene TRBJ2-5, with 8 bases that match TRBD1. The CDR3 runs 16 residues. V dropped 2 bases and J dropped 2; count of bases not matched to a gene: 7. Germline V CDR1 and CDR2: MNHEY, SMNVEV (reference sequence).

CDR3 sequence reads: CASSLGTGFGEQFF. The CDR3 DNA reads TGTGCCAGCAGCTTGGGGACAGGGTTCGGTGAGCAGTTCTTC. The chain links TRBV7-2 to TRBJ2-1; TRBD1 aligns across 9 bases. The CDR3 length is 14 residues. Germline CDR1 SGHTA, CDR2 FQGNSA. The trim removed 3 bases at V and 9 bases at J, leaving 6 bases unmatched.